What follows describes a single TCR beta chain. The source of the sample is a study of blood T cell repertoires in COVID-19. Germline V lookup: CDR1 SGHNT, CDR2 YENEEA. Losses at the gene ends were 4 bases for V and 9 bases for J; bases not matched to a gene: 7. The CDR3 covers 14 residues. Libraries were prepared by immunoSEQ multiplex PCR; TCRdb keeps only in-frame clonotypes and omits some of them. The sample holds tens of thousands of clones, approximately 84% seen once. The rearrangement joins TRBV11-3 to TRBJ2-1; 9 bases are shared with TRBD1. The sample comprised peripheral blood. This TCR was sampled from a man over 45 with COVID-19, enrolled during active disease. The CDR3 coding sequence is TGTGCCAGCAGCTATTACAGGGGGCCAGGTGAGCAGTTCTTC. The encoded protein is CASSYYRGPGEQFF.